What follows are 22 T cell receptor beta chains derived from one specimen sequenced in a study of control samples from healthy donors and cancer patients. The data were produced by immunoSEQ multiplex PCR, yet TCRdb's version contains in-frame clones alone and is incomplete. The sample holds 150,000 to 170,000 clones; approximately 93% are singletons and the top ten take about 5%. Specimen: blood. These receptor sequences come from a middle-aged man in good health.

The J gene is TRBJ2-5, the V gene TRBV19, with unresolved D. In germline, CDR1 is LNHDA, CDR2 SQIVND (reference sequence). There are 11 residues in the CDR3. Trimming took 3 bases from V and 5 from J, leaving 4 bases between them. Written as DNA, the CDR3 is TGTGCCAGTAGTATCTCGGAGACCCAGTACTTC. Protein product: CASSISETQYF.

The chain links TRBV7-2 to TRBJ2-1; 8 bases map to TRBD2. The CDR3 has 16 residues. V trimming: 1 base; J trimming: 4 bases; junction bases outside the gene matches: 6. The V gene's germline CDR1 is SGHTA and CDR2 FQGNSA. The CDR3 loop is CASSLVLSGVYNEQFF. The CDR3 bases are TGTGCCAGCAGCTTAGTTCTTAGCGGGGTATACAATGAGCAGTTCTTC.

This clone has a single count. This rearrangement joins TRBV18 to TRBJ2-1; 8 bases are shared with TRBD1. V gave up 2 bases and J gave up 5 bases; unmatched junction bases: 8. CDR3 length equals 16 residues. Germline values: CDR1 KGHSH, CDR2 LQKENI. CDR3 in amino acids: CASSPRTGRPDNEQFF. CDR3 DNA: TGTGCCAGCTCACCAAGGACAGGGAGGCCCGACAATGAGCAGTTCTTC.

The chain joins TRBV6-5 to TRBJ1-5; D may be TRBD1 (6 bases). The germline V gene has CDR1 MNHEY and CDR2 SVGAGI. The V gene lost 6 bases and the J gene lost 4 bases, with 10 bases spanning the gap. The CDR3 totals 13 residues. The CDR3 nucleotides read TGTGCCAGCAGCCGGGACACGAATCAGCCCCAGCATTTT. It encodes CASSRDTNQPQHF.

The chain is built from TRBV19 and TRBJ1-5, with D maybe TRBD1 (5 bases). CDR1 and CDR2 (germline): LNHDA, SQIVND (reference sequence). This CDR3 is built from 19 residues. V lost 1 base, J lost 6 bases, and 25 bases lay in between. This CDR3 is CASSIAMFAAFGAGQPQHF. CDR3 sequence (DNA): TGTGCCAGTAGTATAGCCATGTTCGCGGCTTTCGGGGCGGGTCAGCCCCAGCATTTT.

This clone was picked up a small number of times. The CDR3 coding sequence is TGTGCCAGCAAGGGGACAGGGGAAAACACCATATATTTT. This codes for CASKGTGENTIYF. This chain links TRBV2 with TRBJ1-3, with TRBD1 identical over 10 bases. This CDR3 is 13 amino acids long. The V gene end was trimmed by 7 bases and the J gene end by 6 bases; junction bases not matched to a gene: 3. Germline V lookup: CDR1 SNHLY, CDR2 FYNNEI.

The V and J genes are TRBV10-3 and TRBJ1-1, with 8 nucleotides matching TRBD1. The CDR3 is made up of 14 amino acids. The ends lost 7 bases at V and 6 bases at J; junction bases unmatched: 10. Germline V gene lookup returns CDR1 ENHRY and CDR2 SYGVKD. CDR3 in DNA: TGTGCCATCAAGATGGACAGGGAGTCTGCTGAAGCTTTCTTT. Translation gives CAIKMDRESAEAFF.

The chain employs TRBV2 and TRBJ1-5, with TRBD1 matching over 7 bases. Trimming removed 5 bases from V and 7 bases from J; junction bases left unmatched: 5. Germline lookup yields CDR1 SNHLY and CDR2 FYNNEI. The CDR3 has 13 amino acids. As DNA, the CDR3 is TGTGCCAGCAGTCGACAGGGACCCCAGCCCCAGCATTTT. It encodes CASSRQGPQPQHF.

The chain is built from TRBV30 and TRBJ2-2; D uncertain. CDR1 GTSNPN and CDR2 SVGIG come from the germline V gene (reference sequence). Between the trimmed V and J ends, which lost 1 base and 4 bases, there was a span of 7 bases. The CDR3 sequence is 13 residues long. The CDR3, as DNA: TGTGCCTGGAGTGATGGTATCACCGGGGAGCTGTTTTTT. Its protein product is CAWSDGITGELFF. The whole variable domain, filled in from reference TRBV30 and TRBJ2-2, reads SQTIHQWPATLVQPVGSPLSLECTVEGTSNPNLYWYRQAAGRGLQLLFYSVGIGQISSEVPQNLSASRPQDRQFILSSKKLLLSDSGFYLCAWSDGITGELFFGEGSRLTVL.

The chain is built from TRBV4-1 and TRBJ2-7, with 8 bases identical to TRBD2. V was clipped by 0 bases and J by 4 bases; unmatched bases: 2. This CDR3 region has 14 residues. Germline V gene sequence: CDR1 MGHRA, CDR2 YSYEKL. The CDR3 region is CASSQEVAGYEQYF. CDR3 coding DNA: TGCGCCAGCAGCCAAGAGGTAGCGGGGTACGAGCAGTACTTC.

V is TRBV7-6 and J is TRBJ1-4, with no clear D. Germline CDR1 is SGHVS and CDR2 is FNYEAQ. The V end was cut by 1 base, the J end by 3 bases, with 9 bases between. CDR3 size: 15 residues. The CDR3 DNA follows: TGTGCCAGCAGCTTAGGGGCAGGTCCTAATGAAAAACTGTTTTTT. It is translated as CASSLGAGPNEKLFF.

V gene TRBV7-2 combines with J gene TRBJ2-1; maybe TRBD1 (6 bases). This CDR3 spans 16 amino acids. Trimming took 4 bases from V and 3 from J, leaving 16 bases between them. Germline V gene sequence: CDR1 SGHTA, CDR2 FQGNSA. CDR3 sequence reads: CASSSRTGKHYNEQFF. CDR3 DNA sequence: TGTGCCAGCAGCTCTCGTACAGGGAAACACTACAATGAGCAGTTCTTC.

The CDR3: CASSQLSGPNTGELFF. Here the CDR3 DNA reads TGTGCCAGCAGCCAATTGTCAGGTCCAAACACCGGGGAGCTGTTTTTT. The rearrangement uses TRBV14 and TRBJ2-2, with D uncertain. The CDR3 totals 16 residues. The germline CDR1 and CDR2 sequences are SGHDN and FVKESK. The V and J ends lost 2 bases and 2 bases respectively, with 12 bases between them.

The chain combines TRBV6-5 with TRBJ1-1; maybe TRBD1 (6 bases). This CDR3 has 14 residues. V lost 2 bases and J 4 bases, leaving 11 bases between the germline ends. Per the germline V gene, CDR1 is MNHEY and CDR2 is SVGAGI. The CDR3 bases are TGTGCCAGCAGTTACGCACAGGGAGGCACTGAAGCTTTCTTT. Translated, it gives CASSYAQGGTEAFF.

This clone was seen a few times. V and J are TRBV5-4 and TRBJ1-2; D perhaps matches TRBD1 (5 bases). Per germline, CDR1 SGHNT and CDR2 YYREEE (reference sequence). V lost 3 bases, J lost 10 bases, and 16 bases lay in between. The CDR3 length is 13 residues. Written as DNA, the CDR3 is TGTGCCAGCAGCTCCCAGGGCCCAGCTGCCTACACCTTC. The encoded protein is CASSSQGPAAYTF. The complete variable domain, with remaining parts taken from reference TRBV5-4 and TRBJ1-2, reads ETGVTQSPTHLIKTRGQQVTLRCSSQSGHNTVSWYQQALGQGPQFIFQYYREEENGRGNFPPRFSGLQFPNYSSELNVNALELDDSALYLCASSSQGPAAYTFGSGTRLTVV.

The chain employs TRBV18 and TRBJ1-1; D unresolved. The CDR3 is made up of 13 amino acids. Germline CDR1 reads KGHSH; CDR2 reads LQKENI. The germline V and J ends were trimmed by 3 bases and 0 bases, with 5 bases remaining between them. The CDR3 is CASSPRMNTEAFF. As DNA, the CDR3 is TGTGCCAGCTCACCGAGGATGAACACTGAAGCTTTCTTT. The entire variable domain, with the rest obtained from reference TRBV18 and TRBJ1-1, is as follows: NAGVMQNPRHLVRRRGQEARLRCSPMKGHSHVYWYRQLPEEGLKFMVYLQKENIIDESGMPKERFSAEFPKEGPSILRIQQVVRGDSAAYFCASSPRMNTEAFFGQGTRLTVV.

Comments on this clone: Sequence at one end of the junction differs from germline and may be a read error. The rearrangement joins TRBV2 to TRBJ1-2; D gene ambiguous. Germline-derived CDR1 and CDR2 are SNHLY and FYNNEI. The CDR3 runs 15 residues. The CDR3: CASSEDGLPNYGYTF. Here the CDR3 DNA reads TGTGCCAGCAGCGAAGACGGACTTCCTAACTATGGCTACACCTTC.

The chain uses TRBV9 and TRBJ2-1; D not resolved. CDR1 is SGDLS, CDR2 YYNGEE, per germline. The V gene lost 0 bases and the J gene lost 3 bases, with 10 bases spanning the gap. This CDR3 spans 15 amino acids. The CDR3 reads CASSVGAAIYNEQFF. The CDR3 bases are TGTGCCAGCAGCGTAGGGGCAGCTATCTACAATGAGCAGTTCTTC. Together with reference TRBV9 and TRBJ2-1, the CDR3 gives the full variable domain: DSGVTQTPKHLITATGQRVTLRCSPRSGDLSVYWYQQSLDQGLQFLIQYYNGEERAKGNILERFSAQQFPDLHSELNLSSLELGDSALYFCASSVGAAIYNEQFFGPGTRLTVL.

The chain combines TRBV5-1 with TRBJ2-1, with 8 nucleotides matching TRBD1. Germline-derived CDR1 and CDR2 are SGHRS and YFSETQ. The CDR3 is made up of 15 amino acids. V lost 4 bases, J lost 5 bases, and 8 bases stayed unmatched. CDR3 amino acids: CASSQTGAVDNEQFF. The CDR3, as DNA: TGCGCCAGCAGCCAGACAGGGGCCGTGGACAATGAGCAGTTCTTC.

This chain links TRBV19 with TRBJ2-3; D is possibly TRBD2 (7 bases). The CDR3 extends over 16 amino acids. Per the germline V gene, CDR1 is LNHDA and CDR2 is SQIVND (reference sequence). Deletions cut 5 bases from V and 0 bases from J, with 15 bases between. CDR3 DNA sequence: TGTGCCAGTAGTCGGGAGGACAGCCTGAGCACAGATACGCAGTATTTT. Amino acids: CASSREDSLSTDTQYF.

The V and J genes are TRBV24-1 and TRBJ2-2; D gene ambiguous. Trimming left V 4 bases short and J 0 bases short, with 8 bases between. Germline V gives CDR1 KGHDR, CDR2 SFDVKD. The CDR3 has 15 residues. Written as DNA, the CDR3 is TGTGCCACCAGTGAAACGACACCGAACACCGGGGAGCTGTTTTTT. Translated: CATSETTPNTGELFF.

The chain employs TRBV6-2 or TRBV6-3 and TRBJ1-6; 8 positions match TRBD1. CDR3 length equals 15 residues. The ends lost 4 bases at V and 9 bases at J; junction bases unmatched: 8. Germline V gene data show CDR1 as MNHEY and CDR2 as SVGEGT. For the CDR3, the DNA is TGTGCCAGCAGTTCATCAGGGGGCGTGAGTTCACCCCTCCACTTT. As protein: CASSSSGGVSSPLHF.